Listed below are T cell receptor beta chains from one sample, sequenced in a study of T cells in Graves' hyperthyroidism and ophthalmopathy. A single record per CDR3 protein comes from TCRdb applying MiXCR to the multiplex PCR reads. The sample has roughly 720,000 distinct CDR3 sequences; roughly a sixth are singletons. The specimen sequenced was blood. These receptors were obtained from a man aged 50 to 59 with Graves' hyperthyroidism. Both conserved end residues are part of each CDR3.

J gene	V gene	CDR3 protein
TRBJ2-3	TRBV19	CASTGGNTDTQYF
TRBJ1-2	TRBV20-1	CSARDIQRNPIGYTF
TRBJ1-1	TRBV4-1	CASSQRGGTEAFF
TRBJ2-2	TRBV12-3/TRBV12-4	CASSLGLAGHTGELFF
TRBJ2-7	TRBV28	CASSRNYEQYF
TRBJ1-2	TRBV27	CASSPTGIGGYTF
TRBJ2-5	TRBV28	CASSADRDFQETQYF
TRBJ1-2	TRBV6-1	CASSEGIRVYGYTF
TRBJ2-1	TRBV5-1	CASSRLSSYNEQFF
TRBJ2-1	TRBV20-1	CSAASGSTAYNEQFF
TRBJ2-3	TRBV28	CASSFLGQATDTQYF
TRBJ2-7	TRBV14	CASSQVAGSLDGEQYF
TRBJ2-5	TRBV25-1	CASSGRLYQETQYF
TRBJ1-2	TRBV28	CASTSWTGGNYGYTF